This T cell receptor (beta chain) was documented in a study of blood T cell repertoires in COVID-19. The wider study: COVID-19 samples from acute and convalescent phases originated in the United States, Italy and Spain. From T cells, B-cell-depleted T cells, or PBMCs came the material, which was cDNA or gDNA.

The CDR3 is 16 amino acids. V gave up 1 base and J gave up 0 bases, with 7 bases separating them. The germline V gene has CDR1 SGHAT and CDR2 FQNNGV. In the source study's methods: Quantification of nucleated cells was approximated via reference gene primer amplification. This table comes from immunoSEQ multiplex PCR, and its TCRdb copy is limited to in-frame clones, with some not included. V, J and clone size are taken as reported in that table, and D and trimming were inferred from the DNA itself. The sample holds more than 95,000 clones, 90% seen once. J is TRBJ2-6 and V is TRBV11-2; D unclear. The source of this sequence is a human donor with active COVID-19. The donor label of this sample is uncertain. Sequencing input: peripheral blood. CDR3 sequence (DNA): TGTGCCAGCAGCTTAGTATGGAGCTCTGGGGCCAACGTCCTGACTTTC. This sequence encodes CASSLVWSSGANVLTF.